This TCR beta chain is from a study of T-cell memory formation after mild COVID-19. In the study overall: Most TCR clusters belonged to a single donor. Study outcomes and limitations: There was a balanced CD4/CD8 profile in clones contracting day 15 to 85, and later expanders leaned CD4+. In second-wave clones peaking day 37, SARS-CoV-2 specificity remained unconfirmed.

Trimming took 0 bases from V and 7 from J, leaving 4 bases between them. The CDR3 covers 11 residues. The germline V gene has CDR1 SGHDT and CDR2 YYEEEE. A 5'RACE reaction primed in the constant segment made cDNA libraries of TCR alpha and TCR beta, and these carried sample barcodes and UMIs. TCRdb itself ran the 5' RACE reads through MiXCR, one entry per CDR3 protein. The table lists about 250,000 distinct CDR3 sequences, approximately 15% of them singletons. This clonotype was counted ten times or more. What it binds is not known. The chain joins TRBV5-6 to TRBJ2-5; D is unclear. The sequence derives from an adult woman who had mild COVID-19 (a few samples of this study predate the infection). Cell type and time point are not known. Sequencing was done on a sample of PBMCs or a T cell subset sorted from them (not recorded which). In nucleotides, the CDR3 is TGTGCCAGCAGCTTGGTGGGGACCCAGTACTTC. Translated, it gives CASSLVGTQYF.